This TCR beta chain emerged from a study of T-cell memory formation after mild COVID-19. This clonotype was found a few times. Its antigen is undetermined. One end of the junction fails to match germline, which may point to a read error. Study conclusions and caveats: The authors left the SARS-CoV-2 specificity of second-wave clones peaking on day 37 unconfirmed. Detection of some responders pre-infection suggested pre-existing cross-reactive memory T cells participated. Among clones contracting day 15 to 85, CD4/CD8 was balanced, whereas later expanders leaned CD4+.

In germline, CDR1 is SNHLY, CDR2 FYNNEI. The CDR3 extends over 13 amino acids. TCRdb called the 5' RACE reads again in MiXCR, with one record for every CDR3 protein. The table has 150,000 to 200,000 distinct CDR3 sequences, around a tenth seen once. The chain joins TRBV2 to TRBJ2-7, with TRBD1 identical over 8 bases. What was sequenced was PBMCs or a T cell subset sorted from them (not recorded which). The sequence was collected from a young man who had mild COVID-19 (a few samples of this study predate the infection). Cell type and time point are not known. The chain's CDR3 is CASSQGAGGEQYF. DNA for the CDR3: TGCGCCAGCAGTCAGGGGGCCGGGGGCGAGCAGTACTTC.